A selection of T cell receptor beta chains follows, all from one sample in a study of blood T cell repertoires in COVID-19. TCRdb's copy holds only in-frame clones and misses some; the assay was immunoSEQ multiplex PCR. The sample comprises hundreds of thousands of clones, around 87% of which are singletons, and around 2% rests with the top ten. Sequencing was carried out using PBMCs or T cells enriched from blood (not recorded which). The receptors shown here come from a woman aged 18-29 years who had recovered from COVID-19. Both conserved end residues are part of each CDR3. The D gene is left open where the match is weak. Clone sizes are given selectively: once, few, many, or a class where the clone is expanded.

>NA|TRBV28|TRBJ1-2|NA
TGTGCCAGCAGCCCCCAGCGGGGGTATGGCTACACCTTC
CASSPQRGYGYTF
>NA|TRBV7-9|TRBJ1-4|NA
TGTGCCAGCAGCTTAGTGTGGAGGGATAATGAAAAACTGTTTTTT
CASSLVWRDNEKLFF
>NA|TRBV7-3|TRBJ1-2|NA
TGTGCCAGCAGCTTAGACGGGGGAGGAGGCTACACCTTC
CASSLDGGGGYTF
>TRBD1|TRBV19|TRBJ1-6|NA
TGTGCCAGTAGTTCCCGGGCAGGGGGCTATAATTCACCCCTCCACTTT
CASSSRAGGYNSPLHF
>NA|TRBV5-1|TRBJ1-1|NA
TGCGCCAGCAGCTTGGTGGAGTTCACTGAAGCTTTCTTT
CASSLVEFTEAFF
>NA|TRBV5-1|TRBJ1-6|NA
TGCGCCAGCGGGCCGGGGGATAATTCACCCCTCCACTTT
CASGPGDNSPLHF
>NA|TRBV2|TRBJ1-2|NA
TGTGCCAGCAGTGAAGGAGGCAGCTACTATGGCTACACCTTC
CASSEGGSYYGYTF
>NA|TRBV7-9|TRBJ2-7|NA
TGTGCCAGCAGCTCCCGACGGGGCGAGCAGTACTTC
CASSSRRGEQYF
>NA|TRBV5-1|TRBJ2-2|once
TGCGCCAGTACCACGGGGGGCCTTCCCACCGGGGAGCTGTTTTTT
CASTTGGLPTGELFF
>TRBD2|TRBV13|TRBJ2-1|NA
TGTGCCAGCAGCTTCATAGCGGGGGGGCCAAATGAGCAGTTCTTC
CASSFIAGGPNEQFF
>NA|TRBV5-1|TRBJ1-1|NA
TGCGCCAGCAGCTATGACACCTATGAAGCTTTCTTT
CASSYDTYEAFF
>TRBD2|TRBV30|TRBJ2-3|NA
TGTGCCACGACTAGCGGGGAAGATACGCAGTATTTT
CATTSGEDTQYF
>TRBD1|TRBV5-1|TRBJ1-2|NA
TGCGCCAGCAGCCACGGGACAGGGGGCGCTTTTATTGATGGCTACACCTTC
CASSHGTGGAFIDGYTF
>TRBD2|TRBV29-1|TRBJ2-3|NA
TGCAGCGTGAGAATCTTAGCGGGGGGGCATCCGGACACAGATACGCAGTATTTT
CSVRILAGGHPDTDTQYF
>TRBD1|TRBV5-4|TRBJ1-2|NA
TGTGCCAGCAGCTCTCCGGGACAGGGGGATTTCGGCGGCTACACCTTC
CASSSPGQGDFGGYTF
>NA|TRBV9|TRBJ1-5|NA
TGTGCCAGCAGCGTAGACCTCCGAAACAGGGCTAGGAAAAGCAATCAGCCCCAGCATTTT
CASSVDLRNRARKSNQPQHF
>TRBD1|TRBV10-3|TRBJ1-6|NA
TGTGCCACAGGGGGTACAGGGGGCTCCTATAATTCACCCCTCCACTTT
CATGGTGGSYNSPLHF
>TRBD2|TRBV7-7|TRBJ2-1|NA
TGTGCTAGCAGCTCCATCGGACTAGCGGGGGTAGATGAGCAGTTCTTC
CASSSIGLAGVDEQFF
>NA|TRBV5-1|TRBJ2-5|NA
TGCGCCAGCAGCTTGGGGTTAGGGGCCGGAGAAGAGACCCAGTACTTC
CASSLGLGAGEETQYF
>TRBD2|TRBV5-4|TRBJ2-3|NA
TGTGCCAGCAGCTTGGGACTAGCGGGGTCAGATACGCAGTATTTT
CASSLGLAGSDTQYF
>TRBD1|TRBV19|TRBJ2-3|once
TGTGCCAGTAGTATCGGACAGGGTGGTGATACGCAGTATTTT
CASSIGQGGDTQYF
>TRBD1|TRBV11-1|TRBJ2-5|NA
TGTGCCAGCAGCTCGATCAAGGACAGGGGCCAAGAGACCCAGTACTTC
CASSSIKDRGQETQYF
>NA|TRBV5-1|TRBJ2-7|NA
TGCGCCAGCATGGGGGGTCGCTACGAGCAGTACTTC
CASMGGRYEQYF
>NA|TRBV21-1|TRBJ2-6|NA
TGTGCCAGCAGCAAAGGGGAGCAGCCCTTCTCTGGGGCCAACGTCCTGACTTTC
CASSKGEQPFSGANVLTF
>TRBD2|TRBV29-1|TRBJ2-2|NA
TGCAGCGTGACGGGGACTAGCGGGGGGGTCACCGGGGAGCTGTTTTTT
CSVTGTSGGVTGELFF
>TRBD2|TRBV5-1|TRBJ2-3|NA
TGCGCCAGCAGCCTCCGGACTAGCGCCATGACAGATACGCAGTATTTT
CASSLRTSAMTDTQYF
>NA|TRBV2|TRBJ2-5|NA
TGTGCCGGAGGAGGGGATGAGACCCAGTACTTC
CAGGGDETQYF
>TRBD1|TRBV27|TRBJ1-6|once
TGTGCCAGCAGTTTATCGGGGACAGACACACCCCTCCACTTT
CASSLSGTDTPLHF
>NA|TRBV5-4|TRBJ2-3|NA
TGTGCCAGCAGCCCGGAGGTTGGGGGGGCCAAGGATACGCAGTATTTT
CASSPEVGGAKDTQYF
>TRBD1|TRBV5-6|TRBJ1-1|NA
TGTGCCAGCAGCCTGGGGGCCACAGGGGGGTACACTGAAGCTTTCTTT
CASSLGATGGYTEAFF
>TRBD1|TRBV28|TRBJ1-2|NA
TGTGCCAGCAGTCCCCTGGACAGGGCGCATGGCTACACCTTC
CASSPLDRAHGYTF
>NA|TRBV6-5|TRBJ1-1|NA
TGTGCCAGCAGTAAGACAGCGATGAACACTGAAGCTTTCTTT
CASSKTAMNTEAFF
>NA|TRBV4-2|TRBJ1-4|NA
TGTGCCAGCAGCCAAATTCATCCCGTGAGCCCCTCTAATGAAAAACTGTTTTTT
CASSQIHPVSPSNEKLFF
>TRBD1|TRBV24-1|TRBJ2-2|NA
TGTGCCACCAGTGATTTTACCACAGGGGTGGACACCGGGGAGCTGTTTTTT
CATSDFTTGVDTGELFF
>TRBD1|TRBV5-1|TRBJ1-5|NA
TGCGCCAGCAGCTTGGACGGACAGGGAAATCAGCCCCAGCATTTT
CASSLDGQGNQPQHF
>TRBD2|TRBV30|TRBJ2-7|NA
TGTGCCTTCAATTCGGGGGGACGGATCTACGAGCAGTACTTC
CAFNSGGRIYEQYF
>TRBD1|TRBV27|TRBJ2-5|NA
TGTGCCAGCAGTTCAATCCGGGACAGACAAGAGACCCAGTACTTC
CASSSIRDRQETQYF
>TRBD2|TRBV6-6|TRBJ2-7|NA
TGTGCCAGCAGTTACGGCGGAGGCGGGGGGGCCCACGAGCAGTACTTC
CASSYGGGGGAHEQYF
>NA|TRBV5-1|TRBJ1-1|NA
TGCGCCAGCAGCTCCTATAGATCGATCCCGACACTGAACACTGAAGCTTTCTTT
CASSSYRSIPTLNTEAFF
>NA|TRBV5-1|TRBJ1-6|NA
TGCGCCAGCAGCTCCGCGGGGGTCCATAATTCACCCCTCCACTTT
CASSSAGVHNSPLHF
>TRBD1|TRBV6-5|TRBJ1-1|NA
TGTGCCAGCAGGACGACAGGGGCCCCGAAGGAAGCTTTCTTT
CASRTTGAPKEAFF
>TRBD1|TRBV28|TRBJ1-3|NA
TGTGCCAGCAAAAGATCAGGGGGCCCCTCTGGAAACACCATATATTTT
CASKRSGGPSGNTIYF
>NA|TRBV21-1|TRBJ2-7|few
TGTGCCAGCAGCAAAGAAGGGGGCCAGGGGGCGATCTACGAGCAGTACTTC
CASSKEGGQGAIYEQYF
>TRBD2|TRBV5-4|TRBJ2-5|NA
TGTGCCAGCACCCGAGGAAGGTCTAGCGGGGGTGAAGAGACCCAGTACTTC
CASTRGRSSGGEETQYF
>TRBD1|TRBV28|TRBJ1-2|few
TGTGCCAGCACCCTAGGGGGCGGATCTCCTTATGGCTACACCTTC
CASTLGGGSPYGYTF
>TRBD2|TRBV24-1|TRBJ2-1|NA
TGTGCCACCAGTGATTCCGGGACTAGCCCACACAATGAGCAGTTCTTC
CATSDSGTSPHNEQFF
>TRBD1|TRBV6-5|TRBJ2-7|NA
TGTGCCAGCATTCACCGGGACAGGGCCTACGAGCAGTACTTC
CASIHRDRAYEQYF
>NA|TRBV5-4|TRBJ2-7|NA
TGTGCCAGCAGCTTTTTGTGGGAGTCCTACGAAAAGCAGTACTTC
CASSFLWESYEKQYF
>NA|TRBV28|TRBJ1-1|NA
TGTGCCAGCAGGGGAACAGGGTTGCCTGAAGCTTTCTTT
CASRGTGLPEAFF
>NA|TRBV7-3|TRBJ1-1|NA
TGTGCCAGCAGCTTCCGTGGCAGCACTGAAGCTTTCTTT
CASSFRGSTEAFF
>TRBD2|TRBV19|TRBJ2-7|once
TGTGCCAGTAGTATTCAGCGGGGGGGCTCGTACGAGCAGTACTTC
CASSIQRGGSYEQYF
>TRBD1|TRBV7-9|TRBJ2-2|NA
TGTGCCAGCAGCTCCATAGACAGGGTGAAGACCGGGGAGCTGTTTTTT
CASSSIDRVKTGELFF